This TCR beta chain was found in a study of response to subunit inactivated influenza vaccine. Study outcomes and limitations: The study's authors posited that every seasonal influenza vaccination enlists few new T cells.

Concerning this clonotype itself: The antigen is unknown.

One entry per CDR3 protein results from TCRdb running MiXCR on the RT-PCR reads. The sample lists approximately 300,000 distinct CDR3 sequences, roughly 22% occurring once. The CDR3 runs to 15 residues. Germline assignment: CDR1 SGHTA and CDR2 FQGNSA. V lost 0 bases to trimming and J lost 8 bases, with 14 bases between them. The material was PBMCs from blood, obtained less than 22 months after vaccination. The origin of this receptor is a man aged 45 to 70 who received an inactivated influenza vaccine. J is TRBJ1-3 and V is TRBV7-2; D perhaps matches TRBD1 (6 bases). The CDR3 protein is CASSLASGVGDTIYF. The DNA for the CDR3 is TGTGCCAGCAGCTTAGCGTCAGGGGTTGGTGACACCATATATTTT.